The 20 T cell receptor beta chains listed next were all sequenced from one sample in a study of T cells in Graves' hyperthyroidism and ophthalmopathy. RNA transcripts yielded amplified TCR beta CDR3 regions. First-round RT-PCR of the TCR CDR3 relied on the HTBI primer set. TCRdb recomputed calls from the multiplex PCR reads with MiXCR, one row per CDR3 protein. The profile shows 600,000 to 800,000 distinct CDR3 sequences, under 45% of them singletons. Sequencing input: blood. All receptors come from a woman aged 40 to 55 with Graves' hyperthyroidism.

This clonotype was observed many times. Sequence at one end of the junction differs from germline and may be a read error. The gene calls are TRBV5-1 and TRBJ2-5; D is perhaps TRBD2 (5 bases). Germline V CDR1 and CDR2: SGHRS, YFSETQ. The CDR3 has 11 residues. The CDR3 nucleotides are TGTGCCAGCAGCTTAGCGGAGACCCAGTACTTC. Its protein is CASSLAETQYF.

The gene calls are TRBV5-1 and TRBJ1-2; D is possibly TRBD1 (6 bases). V shed 3 bases and J shed 6 bases, with 18 bases lying between them. The germline gives CDR1 SGHRS, CDR2 YFSETQ. This CDR3 has 15 residues. The CDR3 bases are TGCGCCAGCAGCTCCGGGACAAGGAAAGGGGATGGCTACACCTTC. Its protein product is CASSSGTRKGDGYTF.

This clonotype was seen once. The rearrangement joins TRBV7-3 to TRBJ1-6; 8 bases are a match to TRBD1. Trimming took 5 bases from V and 10 from J; bases not matched to a gene: 7. CDR3 length equals 14 residues. Germline values: CDR1 SGHTA, CDR2 FQGTGA. The CDR3 nucleotides are TGTGCCAGCAGCCACCGGGACAGGCCGTCACCCCTCCACTTT. It translates to CASSHRDRPSPLHF. Drawing the rest from reference TRBV7-3 and TRBJ1-6, the complete variable domain is GAGVSQTPSNKVTEKGKYVELRCDPISGHTALYWYRQSLGQGPEFLIYFQGTGAADDSGLPNDRFFAVRPEGSVSTLKIQRTERGDSAVYLCASSHRDRPSPLHFGNGTRLTVT.

The chain is built from TRBV19 and TRBJ2-2; tentative D call: TRBD2 (6 bases). The CDR3 covers 13 residues. V dropped 9 bases and J dropped 6 bases, with 14 bases sitting between them. Germline CDR1 and CDR2: LNHDA and SQIVND (reference sequence). CDR3 in DNA: TGTGCCAGCGGAGTCCCGGGAGCCGGGGAGCTGTTTTTT. This codes for CASGVPGAGELFF.

This clonotype was counted many times. The chain employs TRBV29-1 and TRBJ1-5; 7 positions match TRBD1. Germline V gene sequence: CDR1 SQVTM, CDR2 ANQGSEA. Unmatched junction bases numbered 12, after V lost 5 bases and J lost 2 bases. CDR3 length: 16 amino acids. DNA of the CDR3: TGCAGCGTTTCCCGGGACAGCGGGGCCCGCAATCAGCCCCAGCATTTT. Translation: CSVSRDSGARNQPQHF.

This clonotype showed up just a few times. The chain links TRBV7-9 to TRBJ1-1, with D unclear. There are 15 residues in the CDR3. The germline gives CDR1 SEHNR, CDR2 FQNEAQ (reference sequence). The V gene lost 4 bases and the J gene lost 2 bases, with 14 bases spanning the gap. The CDR3 nucleotides are TGTGCCAGCAGCTCCGGATGGAGGCGAAACACTGAAGCTTTCTTT. It yields the protein CASSSGWRRNTEAFF. Variable domain in full (rest from reference TRBV7-9 and TRBJ1-1): DTGVSQNPRHKITKRGQNVTFRCDPISEHNRLYWYRQTLGQGPEFLTYFQNEAQLEKSRLLSDRFSAERPKGSFSTLEIQRTEQGDSAMYLCASSSGWRRNTEAFFGQGTRLTVV.

Only a few counts were recorded for this clonotype. J is TRBJ2-2 and V is TRBV12-3 or TRBV12-4; D is perhaps TRBD2 (6 bases). With 6 bases removed from V and 5 bases from J, the gap between germline ends came to 16 bases. The CDR3 totals 15 residues. The CDR3 DNA reads as TGTGCCAGCAGCGTCAAGGAGGGTCGGACCGGGGAGCTGTTTTTT. Its translation: CASSVKEGRTGELFF.

About this clonotype itself: This sequence may be a read error, since a much larger clone differs from it by one base. This chain connects TRBV7-2 to TRBJ2-7; possible D gene TRBD2, 6 bases. Germline V gives CDR1 SGHTA, CDR2 FQGNSA. The CDR3 is 14 amino acids. The CDR3 is CAGSMRTTTDEQYF. The CDR3 nucleotides are TGTGCCGGCAGCATGCGGACTACCACTGACGAGCAGTACTTC.

Ten or more counts support this clonotype. The CDR3 coding sequence is TGTGCCAGCAGCCCCCGTCACATCCAAGAGACCCAGTACTTC. It encodes CASSPRHIQETQYF. V gene TRBV2 combines with J gene TRBJ2-5; D not certain. The CDR3 covers 14 residues. The germline gives CDR1 SNHLY, CDR2 FYNNEI. V was trimmed by 6 bases and J by 1 base, leaving 12 bases between them.

Only a few counts were recorded for this clonotype. The V call is TRBV6-5, the J call TRBJ2-5, with a tentative D call TRBD2 (6 bases). This CDR3 contains 14 residues. With 0 bases removed from V and 7 bases from J, the gap between germline ends came to 12 bases. Per germline, CDR1 MNHEY and CDR2 SVGAGI. CDR3 DNA: TGTGCCAGCAGTTACTCCGGGGGTATGGGGACCCAGTACTTC. As protein: CASSYSGGMGTQYF.

This clonotype appeared a few times. V is TRBV27 and J is TRBJ2-7; the match to TRBD2 covers 7 bases. Trimming cost V 3 bases and J 8 bases; bases outside gene matches: 10. The CDR3 runs 14 residues. CDR1 is MNHEY and CDR2 is SMNVEV in the germline V gene (reference sequence). CDR3 loop: CASSFPWPGGKQYF. CDR3 in DNA: TGTGCCAGCAGTTTTCCTTGGCCGGGGGGAAAGCAGTACTTC.

The chain links TRBV6-5 to TRBJ2-2; 8 bases are shared with TRBD2. V shed 4 bases, J shed 1 base, and the junction held 8 bases outside the gene matches. The CDR3 is made up of 17 amino acids. Germline V gene data show CDR1 as MNHEY and CDR2 as SVGAGI. CDR3 in DNA: TGTGCCAGCAGTTCCCCTGGACTAGCCCTGAACACCGGGGAGCTGTTTTTT. Residues: CASSSPGLALNTGELFF.

This clonotype was counted ten times or more. The rearrangement joins TRBV7-9 to TRBJ1-1, with TRBD1 matching over 7 bases. The CDR3 is 13 residues long. J was trimmed by 6 bases and V by 5 bases; bases with no gene match: 6. Germline CDR1 SEHNR, CDR2 FQNEAQ (reference sequence). The CDR3, as DNA: TGTGCCAGCAGCCCGTGGGACAGCTCTGAAGCTTTCTTT. As protein: CASSPWDSSEAFF. The variable domain in full, completed from reference TRBV7-9 and TRBJ1-1, reads DTGVSQNPRHKITKRGQNVTFRCDPISEHNRLYWYRQTLGQGPEFLTYFQNEAQLEKSRLLSDRFSAERPKGSFSTLEIQRTEQGDSAMYLCASSPWDSSEAFFGQGTRLTVV.

The CDR3 loop reads CASSVSGRAQETQYF. The CDR3 DNA reads as TGTGCCAGCAGTGTAAGCGGGAGGGCCCAAGAGACCCAGTACTTC. The chain links TRBV6-1 to TRBJ2-5; 10 nucleotides align to TRBD2. This CDR3 is 15 amino acids long. Germline CDR1 and CDR2: MNHNS and SASEGT. J was trimmed by 1 base and V by 4 bases; bases with no gene match: 3.

The chain recombines TRBV27 with TRBJ1-2, with D hard to call. V lost 6 bases to trimming and J lost 7 bases, with 24 bases between them. This CDR3 is 16 amino acids long. Germline CDR1 is MNHEY and CDR2 is SMNVEV (reference sequence). The CDR3 protein is CASSSRGRLYHGGYTF. CDR3 DNA sequence: TGTGCCAGCAGCTCACGAGGGCGTCTATACCACGGTGGCTACACCTTC.

J is TRBJ2-7 and V is TRBV12-3 or TRBV12-4; D may match TRBD1 or TRBD2 (5 bases each). V dropped 2 bases and J dropped 6 bases, with 11 bases sitting between them. This CDR3 contains 13 residues. The CDR3 spells CASSLQGRGEQYF. The CDR3 coding sequence is TGTGCCAGCAGTTTACAGGGACGGGGCGAGCAGTACTTC.

This clonotype turned up a few times. The gene calls are TRBV7-2 and TRBJ2-5; D remains unclear. V gave up 7 bases and J gave up 8 bases, with 11 bases separating them. The CDR3 spans 11 residues. Germline assignment: CDR1 SGHTA and CDR2 FQGNSA. For the CDR3, the DNA is TGTGCCAGCACCAATAAGAATACCCAGTACTTC. This gives the protein CASTNKNTQYF. The full variable domain, completed using reference TRBV7-2 and TRBJ2-5, is GAGVSQSPSNKVTEKGKDVELRCDPISGHTALYWYRQSLGQGLEFLIYFQGNSAPDKSGLPSDRFSAERTGGSVSTLTIQRTQQEDSAVYLCASTNKNTQYFGPGTRLLVL.

This clonotype has a handful of counts. V usage is TRBV4-3 and J usage is TRBJ1-5, with D maybe TRBD1 (5 bases). V was cut by 0 bases and J by 6 bases, with 18 bases left in between. Per the germline V gene, CDR1 is LGHNA and CDR2 is YSLEER. This CDR3 contains 17 residues. Written as DNA, the CDR3 is TGCGCCAGCAGCCAAGATGGTAATTTGGACCAGGGTCAGCCCCAGCATTTT. This gives the protein CASSQDGNLDQGQPQHF.

CDR3 region: CASSHLGTGLLSETQYF. The CDR3 DNA reads TGCGCCAGCAGCCATTTAGGGACGGGACTACTGTCGGAGACCCAGTACTTC. The chain recombines TRBV4-3 with TRBJ2-5, with TRBD2 identical over 7 bases. This CDR3 has 17 amino acids. CDR1 and CDR2 from the germline V gene are LGHNA and YSLEER. With V trimmed by 3 bases and J by 5 bases, 15 bases remained unmatched.

This clonotype was picked up a small number of times. The V and J genes are TRBV5-4 and TRBJ2-3, with unresolved D. V was pared by 4 bases and J by 4 bases, with 7 bases between. The CDR3 extends over 12 amino acids. Germline CDR1 reads SGHNT; CDR2 reads YYREEE (reference sequence). The DNA of the CDR3 is TGTGCCAGCAGCCCCAAGGCAGATACGCAGTATTTT. Amino acid sequence: CASSPKADTQYF.